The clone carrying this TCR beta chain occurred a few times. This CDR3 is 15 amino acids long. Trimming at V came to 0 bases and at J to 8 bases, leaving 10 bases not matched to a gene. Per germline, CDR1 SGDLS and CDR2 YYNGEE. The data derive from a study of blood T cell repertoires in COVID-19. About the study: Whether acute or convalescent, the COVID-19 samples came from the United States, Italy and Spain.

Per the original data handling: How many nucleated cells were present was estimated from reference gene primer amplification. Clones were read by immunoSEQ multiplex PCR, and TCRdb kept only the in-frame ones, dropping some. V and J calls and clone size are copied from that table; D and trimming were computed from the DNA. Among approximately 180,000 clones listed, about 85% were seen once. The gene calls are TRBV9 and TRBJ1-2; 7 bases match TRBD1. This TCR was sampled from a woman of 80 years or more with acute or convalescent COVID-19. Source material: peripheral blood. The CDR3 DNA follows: TGTGCCAGCAGCGTAGCACAGGGGAACGGATACGGCTACACCTTC. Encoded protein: CASSVAQGNGYGYTF.